The TCR beta chain described here comes from a study of glioma-infiltrating T cells. Study outcomes and limitations: Tissue and blood shared very few CDR3 sequences. Non-neoplastic patients had below-expected tissue-blood divergence, while all gliomas exceeded expectation.

The iRepertoire nested amplicon-rescue multiplex PCR amplified TCR alpha and beta CDR3s from RNA. MiXCR was run by TCRdb on the multiplex PCR reads, yielding one entry per CDR3 protein. The table includes under 150,000 distinct CDR3 sequences, roughly a quarter detected once. Germline trimming cut 7 bases from V and 8 bases from J; bases unmatched to any gene: 5. Germline-derived CDR1 and CDR2 are SQVTM and ANQGSEA. The CDR3 totals 11 residues. With regard to this clonotype: What it binds is not known.

The chain combines TRBV29-1 with TRBJ2-1; 7 nucleotides align to TRBD1. The source of this sequence is a human donor with low-grade glioma or glioblastoma, undergoing nonglioma brain surgery, or in good health (not recorded which). The sample comprised glioma tissue, nonneoplastic brain tissue, or PBMCs (not recorded which). The CDR3 coding sequence is TGCAGCGGGCAGGGGGTCGATGAGCAGTTCTTC. As protein: CSGQGVDEQFF.